A single sample is the source of the 12 T cell receptor beta chains below, sequenced in a study of spatial heterogeneity in lung cancer. Antigens of these TCRs are unknown. TCRdb re-analysed the 5' RACE reads in MiXCR, keeping a single row per CDR3 protein. The sample carries roughly 20,000 distinct CDR3 sequences, more than 4.5% recorded once. The time point is: sample taken at primary tumor resection. Findings and caveats of the study: Tumoral mutation counts were tracked by counts of expanded intratumoral alpha and beta TCRs.

Material: lung tumor tissue, obtained at surgery. All receptors come from a male donor with early-stage non-small cell lung cancer.

This clonotype was observed many times. The J gene is TRBJ2-3, the V gene TRBV28; D possibly matches TRBD1 or TRBD2 (6 bases each). Germline V gene sequence: CDR1 MDHEN, CDR2 SYDVKM. The CDR3 is 14 amino acids. The V and J ends lost 4 bases and 5 bases respectively, with 13 bases between them. CDR3 amino acids: CASSSGAGGDTQYF. The CDR3 region has the DNA TGTGCCAGCAGTTCGGGGGCCGGTGGAGATACGCAGTATTTT. Full variable domain (outside the CDR3, taken from reference TRBV28 and TRBJ2-3): DVKVTQSSRYLVKRTGEKVFLECVQDMDHENMFWYRQDPGLGLRLIYFSYDVKMKEKGDIPEGYSVSREKKERFSLILESASTNQTSMYLCASSSGAGGDTQYFGPGTRLTVL.

The sample holds many counts of this clonotype. The CDR3 loop reads CASSLTMISNQPQHF. CDR3 coding DNA: TGTGCCAGCAGTTTGACGATGATAAGCAATCAGCCCCAGCATTTT. This rearrangement joins TRBV27 to TRBJ1-5, with D hard to call. CDR3 size: 15 residues. CDR1 is MNHEY and CDR2 is SMNVEV in the germline V gene (reference sequence). V lost 3 bases and J lost 1, with 10 bases in between.

This clonotype came up many times. The chain combines TRBV28 with TRBJ1-1, with a tentative D call TRBD1 (6 bases). The length of the CDR3 is 13 residues. V dropped 6 bases and J dropped 4 bases, with 12 bases sitting between them. The V gene's germline CDR1 is MDHEN and CDR2 SYDVKM. Written as DNA, the CDR3 is TGTGCCAGCAGACCCACAGGGCGCACTGAAGCTTTCTTT. It translates to CASRPTGRTEAFF.

There are many counts of this clonotype. V usage is TRBV5-1 and J usage is TRBJ2-3; 9 nucleotides align to TRBD2. The CDR3 has 14 amino acids. Germline trimming cut 1 base from V and 5 bases from J; bases unmatched to any gene: 2. Germline V gene sequence: CDR1 SGHRS, CDR2 YFSETQ. As DNA, the CDR3 is TGCGCCAGCAGCTTGCTAGCGGGGCTAGATACGCAGTATTTT. Translated: CASSLLAGLDTQYF.

This sequence joins TRBV6-6 and TRBJ2-1; 15 positions agree with TRBD2. V lost 7 bases and J lost 1; bases outside the gene matches: 2. CDR1 is MNHNY, CDR2 SVGAGI, per germline (reference sequence). The CDR3 spans 16 residues. The CDR3 spells CASNGLAGGSYNEQFF. The CDR3 nucleotides read TGTGCCAGCAACGGACTAGCGGGGGGGTCCTACAATGAGCAGTTCTTC.

A few counts support this clonotype. The chain has TRBV30 and TRBJ2-2; unclear D gene. Germline CDR1 reads GTSNPN; CDR2 reads SVGIG (reference sequence). V lost 2 bases, J lost 5 bases, and 6 bases lay in between. The CDR3 extends over 12 amino acids. CDR3 bases: TGTGCCTGGAGTATCGGTACCGGGGAGCTGTTTTTT. Translated, it gives CAWSIGTGELFF.

This clonotype was seen many times. The V gene is TRBV7-2, the J gene TRBJ2-7, with TRBD2 identical over 8 bases. Germline V gene lookup returns CDR1 SGHTA and CDR2 FQGNSA. Germline trimming cut 5 bases from V and 0 bases from J; bases unmatched to any gene: 21. The CDR3 covers 20 residues. Written as DNA, the CDR3 is TGTGCCAGCAGCCGTCGGACGAGCCTAGCGGGTACCCAGAGCTCCTACGAGCAGTACTTC. Residues: CASSRRTSLAGTQSSYEQYF.

In this sample, this clonotype turned up many times. The V and J genes are TRBV5-1 and TRBJ1-4; perhaps TRBD1 as D (5 bases). Germline loops: CDR1 SGHRS, CDR2 YFSETQ. V was clipped by 3 bases and J by 5 bases, with 14 bases between them. CDR3 length equals 15 residues. The CDR3 DNA follows: TGCGCCAGCAGCTCCGACGGGGGGACCAATGAAAAACTGTTTTTT. Amino acid sequence: CASSSDGGTNEKLFF.

This clonotype was seen ten or more times. The V and J genes are TRBV7-6 and TRBJ2-5, with 8 bases matching TRBD1. Germline V gene sequence: CDR1 SGHVS, CDR2 FNYEAQ. J lost 2 bases, V lost 2 bases, and 4 bases had no gene match. The CDR3 is 15 residues long. The CDR3 loop is CASSLSGTGQETQYF. CDR3 DNA sequence: TGTGCCAGCAGCTTATCTGGGACAGGTCAAGAGACCCAGTACTTC.

The rearrangement links TRBV12-2 to TRBJ2-1; the D segment call TRBD1 is taken from the table without a DNA check. TRBV12-2 is a listed pseudogene. This CDR3 has 15 residues. The CDR3 protein is CASRLAPDSYNEQFF. Here the CDR3 DNA reads TGTGCAAGTCGCTTAGCCCCTGACAGCTACAATGAGCAGTTCTTC.

At least ten counts were recorded for this clonotype. The chain carries TRBV29-1 and TRBJ2-3, with 11 bases aligning to TRBD2. The CDR3 has 15 amino acids. Germline V gene data show CDR1 as SQVTM and CDR2 as ANQGSEA. V lost 2 bases, J lost 5 bases, and 6 bases stayed unmatched. Here the CDR3 reads CSVETSGGFGDTQYF. The CDR3 region has the DNA TGCAGCGTTGAAACTAGCGGGGGCTTCGGAGATACGCAGTATTTT.

The chain uses TRBV19 and TRBJ2-7; 9 nucleotides agree with TRBD2. CDR3 size: 15 residues. Looked up from germline, CDR1 is LNHDA and CDR2 is SQIVND (reference sequence). Germline trimming cut 3 bases from V and 4 bases from J; bases unmatched to any gene: 7. The CDR3 sequence: CASSIAGGPSYEQYF. In DNA form, the CDR3 reads TGTGCCAGTAGTATCGCGGGAGGGCCGTCTTACGAGCAGTACTTC.